This record concerns one T cell receptor (beta chain) sequence. Its target is unknown. The sample originates from a study of graft-versus-host responses after intestinal transplantation. Study-level background: Each patient got anti-thymocyte globulin induction, then tacrolimus and steroids for around 3 years. Study findings and constraints: GvH clones occurred in recipient marrow; some first appeared in ileum or blood. Association was observed between peak circulating GvH clone levels and early post-transplant HvG declines.

This table comes from immunoSEQ multiplex PCR, and its TCRdb copy is limited to in-frame clones, with some not included. The sample consists of about 50,000 clones, about nine tenths of them appearing once. Germline V gives CDR1 MNHNY, CDR2 SVGAGI (reference sequence). The CDR3 length is 15 residues. J lost 5 bases, V lost 5 bases, and 12 bases had no gene match. The chain joins TRBV6-6 to TRBJ2-7; 7 bases fit TRBD1. This material consisted of unstimulated CD4+ T cells sorted from spleen or lymph node cells, taken before transplant. The receptor comes from a human donor who was the organ donor for an intestinal transplant. CDR3: CASSHLPDRAHEQYF. The CDR3 coding sequence is TGTGCCAGCAGTCATCTACCCGACAGGGCCCACGAGCAGTACTTC.